The rows below give T cell receptor beta chains drawn from one sample of a study of Ad26.COV2.S vaccination and SARS-CoV-2 variants. This table comes from immunoSEQ multiplex PCR, and its TCRdb copy is limited to in-frame clones, with some not included. The sample contains 500,000 or so clones, 80% to 90% of which appear only once. The starting material was peripheral blood, obtained in a trial of Ad26.COV2.S vaccine versus placebo. Source of these receptors: a person aged 18-60 years who received the Ad26.COV2.S COVID-19 vaccine or a placebo. Both conserved end residues are part of each CDR3. D genes are given only for firm matches. Rows may omit the clone size; those that give it use once, few, many or a size class.

j_gene | abundance | v_gene | d_gene | CDR3aa | CDR3nt
TRBJ2-4 | . | TRBV24-1 | TRBD1 | CATSDATGKENIQYF | TGTGCCACCAGTGATGCGACAGGGAAAGAAAACATTCAGTACTTC
TRBJ1-5 | . | TRBV27 | . | CASSWNQYYQPQHF | TGTGCCAGCAGTTGGAACCAATACTATCAGCCCCAGCATTTT
TRBJ1-6 | . | TRBV29-1 | TRBD1 | CSVRTGRDSPLHF | TGCAGCGTTAGGACAGGGAGGGATTCACCCCTCCACTTT
TRBJ2-3 | . | TRBV4-2 | TRBD2 | CASSPGASGGAIDTQYF | TGTGCCAGCAGCCCCGGGGCTAGCGGGGGGGCGATAGATACGCAGTATTTT
TRBJ1-2 | . | TRBV10-3 | TRBD1 | CAISHLEGARYGYTF | TGTGCCATCAGCCACCTCGAGGGGGCGCGCTATGGCTACACCTTC
TRBJ2-5 | . | TRBV2 | TRBD1 | CASSFDRGVETQYF | TGTGCCAGCAGTTTTGACAGGGGGGTAGAGACCCAGTACTTC
TRBJ2-3 | . | TRBV5-5 | . | CASSFSTWSTDTQYF | TGTGCCAGCAGCTTCTCGACATGGTCCACAGATACGCAGTATTTT
TRBJ1-5 | . | TRBV4-1 | . | CASSQGRVGQPQHF | TGCGCCAGCAGCCAAGGCAGGGTCGGGCAGCCCCAGCATTTT
TRBJ2-1 | few | TRBV6-1 | . | CASSEQDSFYNEQFF | TGTGCCAGCAGTGAACAGGACAGCTTTTACAATGAGCAGTTCTTC
TRBJ1-2 | . | TRBV12-3/TRBV12-4 | . | CASIPWGRGGYTF | TGTGCCAGCATACCCTGGGGGAGAGGGGGCTACACCTTC
TRBJ1-5 | . | TRBV18 | . | CASSPGDGGQPQHF | TGTGCCAGCTCACCAGGGGACGGAGGTCAGCCCCAGCATTTT
TRBJ1-1 | . | TRBV2 | . | CASSGSTVRGTEAFF | TGTGCCAGCAGTGGGTCGACGGTAAGGGGGACTGAAGCTTTCTTT
TRBJ1-1 | . | TRBV5-1 | . | CASSLMGRGTEAFF | TGCGCCAGCAGCTTGATGGGACGGGGGACTGAAGCTTTCTTT
TRBJ1-1 | . | TRBV11-2 | . | CASSIRQRNTEAFF | TGTGCCAGCAGCATCCGACAGAGGAACACTGAAGCTTTCTTT
TRBJ1-2 | . | TRBV4-2 | . | CASSQDGVTGYGYTF | TGTGCCAGCAGCCAAGACGGGGTTACCGGCTATGGCTACACCTTC
TRBJ2-2 | . | TRBV5-1 | . | CASSFQNGGVTGELFF | TGCGCCAGCAGCTTCCAAAACGGGGGCGTCACCGGGGAGCTGTTTTTT
TRBJ2-7 | . | TRBV28 | . | CASSLRDLYEQYF | TGTGCCAGCAGTTTACGGGACCTCTACGAGCAGTACTTC
TRBJ2-7 | . | TRBV28 | . | CASRKDSSYEQYF | TGTGCCAGCAGGAAAGACAGTTCCTACGAGCAGTACTTC
TRBJ2-1 | once | TRBV5-1 | TRBD1 | CASSTTGGTYNEQFF | TGCGCCAGCAGCACGACAGGGGGGACCTACAATGAGCAGTTCTTC
TRBJ2-6 | . | TRBV28 | . | CASSLYTNSGANVLTF | TGTGCCAGCAGTTTATACACTAATTCTGGGGCCAACGTCCTGACTTTC
TRBJ2-3 | . | TRBV7-2 | TRBD2 | CASSPRRTGGDTQYF | TGTGCCAGCAGCCCGAGGAGGACGGGGGGGGATACGCAGTATTTT
TRBJ1-3 | once | TRBV7-6 | . | CASSPQVNVLGNTIYF | TGTGCCAGCAGCCCCCAAGTAAATGTTCTTGGAAACACCATATATTTT
TRBJ1-4 | once | TRBV2 | TRBD1 | CASSEALLLDRLNEKLFF | TGTGCCAGCAGTGAAGCGCTTCTTTTGGACAGGCTCAATGAAAAACTGTTTTTT
TRBJ2-7 | . | TRBV4-1 | . | CASSQVGGFGYEQYF | TGCGCCAGCAGCCAAGTGGGAGGTTTTGGGTACGAGCAGTACTTC
TRBJ1-1 | . | TRBV5-1 | . | CASSFRGGEAFF | TGCGCCAGCAGCTTTCGGGGGGGTGAAGCTTTCTTT
TRBJ1-6 | . | TRBV7-2 | . | CASSLALSPPLHF | TGTGCCAGCAGCTTAGCGCTAAGCCCCCCCCTCCACTTT
TRBJ2-7 | . | TRBV6-6 | TRBD2 | CASSSLLAGGYREQYF | TGTGCCAGCAGTTCATTACTAGCGGGGGGGTATCGCGAGCAGTACTTC
TRBJ2-2 | . | TRBV7-8 | . | CASSLVGYGELFF | TGTGCCAGCAGCTTAGTGGGTTACGGGGAGCTGTTTTTT
TRBJ1-6 | . | TRBV2 | . | CASSRGNHSPLHF | TGTGCCAGCAGCCGGGGTAATCATTCACCCCTCCACTTT
TRBJ1-1 | . | TRBV7-9 | . | CASSLGGVNTEAFF | TGTGCCAGCAGCTTGGGAGGGGTGAACACTGAAGCTTTCTTT
TRBJ1-3 | . | TRBV4-2 | . | CASSQEGTPQNTIYF | TGTGCCAGCAGCCAAGAAGGAACACCCCAAAACACCATATATTTT
TRBJ2-3 | . | TRBV7-9 | . | CASSLLGGTDTQYF | TGTGCCAGCAGCTTATTAGGAGGGACAGATACGCAGTATTTT